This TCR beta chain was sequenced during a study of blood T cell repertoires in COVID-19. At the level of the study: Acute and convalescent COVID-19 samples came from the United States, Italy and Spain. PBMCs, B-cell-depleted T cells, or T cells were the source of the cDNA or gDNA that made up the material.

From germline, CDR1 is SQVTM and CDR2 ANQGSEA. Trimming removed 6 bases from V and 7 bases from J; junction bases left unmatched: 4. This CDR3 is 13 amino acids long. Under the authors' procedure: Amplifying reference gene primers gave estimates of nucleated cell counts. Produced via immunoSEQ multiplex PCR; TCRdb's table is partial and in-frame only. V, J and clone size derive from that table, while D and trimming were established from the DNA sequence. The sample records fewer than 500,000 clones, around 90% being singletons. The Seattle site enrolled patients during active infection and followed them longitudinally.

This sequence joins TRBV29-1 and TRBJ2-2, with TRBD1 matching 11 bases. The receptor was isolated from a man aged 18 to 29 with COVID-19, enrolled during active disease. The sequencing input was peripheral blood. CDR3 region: CSVGTGGVGELFF. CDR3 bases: TGCAGCGTCGGGACAGGGGGAGTCGGGGAGCTGTTTTTT.